This T cell receptor beta chain was documented in a study of T-cell reconstitution after alpha-beta-depleted transplantation in children. CDR1 and CDR2 from the germline V gene are KGHSH and LQKENI. Trimming cost V 3 bases and J 4 bases, with 18 bases left between them. The CDR3 has 16 residues. Preparation of the TCRbeta library used unique molecular identifiers. TCRdb re-called the PCR reads with MiXCR, one entry per CDR3 protein. Altogether approximately 200,000 distinct CDR3 sequences are present, roughly 15% being singletons, with the ten largest covering around 13%. This clonotype was seen ten or more times.

The gene calls are TRBV18 and TRBJ1-1, with D unclear. This sequence was found in a human donor who donated a stem cell graft to a child with acute lymphoblastic leukemia. Sequences were derived from PBMCs from the stem cell graft donor, sampled from the stem cell graft. Here the CDR3 DNA reads TGTGCCAGCTCACCTCTAACGGACGTCGGAGGCACTGAAGCTTTCTTT. This translates into CASSPLTDVGGTEAFF.